A single sample is the source of the 29 T cell receptor beta chains below, sequenced in a study of blood T cell repertoires in COVID-19. TCRdb's copy holds only in-frame clones and misses some; the assay was immunoSEQ multiplex PCR. This sample has 300,000 to 350,000 clones, with roughly 89% found just once. Material: PBMCs or T cells enriched from blood (not recorded which). Receptors were obtained from a woman aged 18-30 years who had recovered from COVID-19.

The rearrangement uses TRBV5-1 and TRBJ2-7; no reliable D call. The CDR3 is made up of 15 amino acids. The V end lost 2 bases, the J end lost 2 bases, and 14 bases lay between the germline ends. Per the germline V gene, CDR1 is SGHRS and CDR2 is YFSETQ. CDR3 loop: CASSFGSGRTYEQYF. The CDR3 DNA sequence: TGCGCCAGCAGCTTCGGGTCTGGTAGAACCTACGAGCAGTACTTC.

This chain joins TRBV7-9 and TRBJ2-6; D gene ambiguous. The CDR3 runs 13 residues. Germline V lookup: CDR1 SEHNR, CDR2 FQNEAQ (reference sequence). V lost 4 bases, J lost 2 bases, and 3 bases lay in between. CDR3: CASSSAGANVLTF. DNA for the CDR3: TGTGCCAGCAGCTCAGCTGGGGCCAACGTCCTGACTTTC.

In its sample, this clone was seen once. The rearrangement joins TRBV9 to TRBJ2-3, with a weak D call TRBD2 (6 bases). V was trimmed by 0 bases and J by 4 bases, leaving 6 bases between them. Germline V gene lookup returns CDR1 SGDLS and CDR2 YYNGEE. The CDR3 length is 13 residues. The CDR3 DNA sequence: TGTGCCAGCAGCGTAGCGGGAGCAGATACGCAGTATTTT. This gives the protein CASSVAGADTQYF.

This sequence joins TRBV15 and TRBJ2-2, with 8 bases matching TRBD1. The J segment lost 7 bases and the V segment lost 1 base, leaving 8 bases of the junction unmatched. The CDR3 is 16 residues long. Germline V lookup: CDR1 LNHNV, CDR2 YYDKDF (reference sequence). DNA of the CDR3: TGTGCCACCAGCAGAGGGGGTCACAGGGGGAGCGGGGAGCTGTTTTTT. It codes for CATSRGGHRGSGELFF.

V usage is TRBV7-9 and J usage is TRBJ1-6; 8 bases line up with TRBD1. J lost 4 bases, V lost 4 bases, and 3 bases had no gene match. The CDR3 covers 15 residues. From germline, CDR1 is SEHNR and CDR2 FQNEAQ (reference sequence). This chain's CDR3 is CASSSQGAYNSPLHF. The DNA for the CDR3 is TGTGCCAGCAGCTCCCAGGGGGCGTATAATTCACCCCTCCACTTT.

The chain combines TRBV9 with TRBJ1-1; no firm D call. V lost 0 bases to trimming and J lost 4 bases, with 10 bases between them. CDR1 is SGDLS, CDR2 YYNGEE, per germline. This CDR3 is 14 amino acids long. The CDR3 reads CASSVAIRGTEAFF. The DNA for the CDR3 is TGTGCCAGCAGCGTAGCCATCCGGGGCACTGAAGCTTTCTTT.

A single count supports this clone. The chain couples TRBV6-5 to TRBJ1-1; D not certain. This CDR3 is 15 amino acids long. CDR1 and CDR2 (germline): MNHEY, SVGAGI. V shed 6 bases and J shed 1 base, with 15 bases lying between them. Here the CDR3 reads CASSLGPSTNTEAFF. The CDR3 DNA follows: TGTGCCAGCAGCCTAGGCCCTTCAACGAACACTGAAGCTTTCTTT.

This chain connects TRBV6-2 or TRBV6-3 to TRBJ2-7; 7 positions match TRBD2. Per the germline V gene, CDR1 is MNHEY and CDR2 is SVGEGT. The CDR3 runs 15 residues. V dropped 6 bases and J dropped 3; count of bases not matched to a gene: 11. CDR3 protein: CASSRPASGVYEQYF. The CDR3, as DNA: TGTGCCAGCAGCCGCCCGGCTAGCGGAGTCTACGAGCAGTACTTC.

The V call is TRBV5-1, the J call TRBJ2-7; D may be TRBD2 (6 bases). The CDR3 runs to 12 residues. V lost 4 bases, J lost 3 bases, and 8 bases lay in between. Germline-derived CDR1 and CDR2 are SGHRS and YFSETQ. The CDR3 sequence is CASSAGLYEQYF. The CDR3 nucleotides read TGCGCCAGCAGCGCGGGGCTCTACGAGCAGTACTTC.

This clone is a singleton in its sample. The rearrangement joins TRBV6-2 or TRBV6-3 to TRBJ2-7; 11 bases map to TRBD1. The V and J ends lost 4 bases and 3 bases, in that order; junction bases with no gene match: 2. Germline V gene sequence: CDR1 MNHEY, CDR2 SVGEGT. The CDR3 is 14 residues long. CDR3 nucleotide sequence: TGTGCCAGCAGTTTAGGGACAGGGGGCTACGAGCAGTACTTC. It yields the protein CASSLGTGGYEQYF.

The chain recombines TRBV5-6 with TRBJ2-5, with D possibly TRBD2 on 6 matching bases. CDR3 size: 17 residues. The V end was cut by 0 bases, the J end by 1 base, with 16 bases between. Germline V gives CDR1 SGHDT, CDR2 YYEEEE. The CDR3 here is CASSLALSGGIQETQYF. The CDR3 coding sequence is TGTGCCAGCAGCTTGGCCCTTTCTGGCGGGATCCAAGAGACCCAGTACTTC.

This clone has only a few counts. CDR3 sequence: CASSLRTGRSEPAFF. The CDR3 DNA follows: TGTGCCAGCAGTCTCCGGACAGGGCGAAGCGAACCGGCTTTCTTT. The V call is TRBV27, the J call TRBJ1-1; 8 bases are shared with TRBD1. Trimming took 5 bases from V and 11 from J; bases not matched to a gene: 16. Germline V gives CDR1 MNHEY, CDR2 SMNVEV (reference sequence). The CDR3 runs 15 residues.

The J gene is TRBJ1-3, the V gene TRBV7-9, with D possibly being TRBD1 (6 bases). Germline-derived CDR1 and CDR2 are SEHNR and FQNEAQ (reference sequence). V was cut by 1 base and J by 5 bases, with 18 bases left in between. CDR3 size: 17 residues. The CDR3 sequence: CASSLGTSGQHRNTIYF. The DNA of the CDR3 is TGTGCCAGCAGCTTAGGGACCTCAGGACAGCATCGAAACACCATATATTTT.

The rearrangement links TRBV19 to TRBJ2-3, with 9 bases that match TRBD2. Germline CDR1 is LNHDA and CDR2 is SQIVND (reference sequence). Germline trimming cut 4 bases from V and 0 bases from J; bases unmatched to any gene: 5. The CDR3 is 16 amino acids. The CDR3 DNA is TGTGCCAGTAGTACCCCTAGCGGGGCTAGCACAGATACGCAGTATTTT. Protein: CASSTPSGASTDTQYF.

The chain carries TRBV10-3 and TRBJ1-4, with TRBD1 matching 7 bases. The germline gives CDR1 ENHRY, CDR2 SYGVKD. The length of the CDR3 is 13 residues. The trim removed 4 bases at V and 6 bases at J, leaving 2 bases unmatched. CDR3 residues: CAISGQGDEKLFF. CDR3 in DNA: TGTGCCATCAGTGGACAGGGAGATGAAAAACTGTTTTTT.

The chain has TRBV2 and TRBJ1-4; 7 positions agree with TRBD1. The CDR3 contains 14 residues. CDR1 and CDR2 from the germline V gene are SNHLY and FYNNEI. V dropped 10 bases and J dropped 7; count of bases not matched to a gene: 12. The CDR3 spells CATQPNRGGEKLFF. The CDR3 coding sequence is TGTGCCACCCAACCCAACAGGGGAGGTGAAAAACTGTTTTTT.

The genes are TRBV9 and TRBJ2-7; 7 nucleotides match TRBD2. Trimming removed 0 bases from V and 6 bases from J; junction bases left unmatched: 9. There are 15 residues in the CDR3. Per the germline V gene, CDR1 is SGDLS and CDR2 is YYNGEE. The CDR3 DNA is TGTGCCAGCAGCGTAGACCCAGCGGGGCCCCTCGAGCAGTACTTC. It translates to CASSVDPAGPLEQYF. Full variable domain (missing parts from reference TRBV9 and TRBJ2-7): DSGVTQTPKHLITATGQRVTLRCSPRSGDLSVYWYQQSLDQGLQFLIQYYNGEERAKGNILERFSAQQFPDLHSELNLSSLELGDSALYFCASSVDPAGPLEQYFGPGTRLTVT.

This chain links TRBV30 with TRBJ1-6, with a weak D call TRBD1 (6 bases). This CDR3 is built from 13 residues. The germline V gene has CDR1 GTSNPN and CDR2 SVGIG (reference sequence). V was shortened by 0 bases and J by 8 bases, with 8 bases between the two germline ends. This CDR3 is CAWSVRQDSPLHF. The CDR3, as DNA: TGTGCCTGGAGTGTACGACAGGATTCACCCCTCCACTTT.

This clone has just a few counts. V usage is TRBV5-6 and J usage is TRBJ2-7; 13 bases fit TRBD2. Trimming at V came to 3 bases and at J to 4 bases, leaving 1 base not matched to a gene. This CDR3 has 14 residues. CDR1 is SGHDT, CDR2 YYEEEE, per germline. In nucleotides, the CDR3 is TGTGCCAGCAGCTGGGGACTAGCGGGATACGAGCAGTACTTC. Encoded protein: CASSWGLAGYEQYF.

This chain joins TRBV7-9 and TRBJ2-3; 9 bases are a match to TRBD1. The CDR3 contains 12 residues. Losses at the gene ends were 4 bases for V and 14 bases for J; bases not matched to a gene: 7. CDR1 is SEHNR, CDR2 FQNEAQ, per germline (reference sequence). The CDR3 bases are TGTGCCAGCAGCTCGACAGGGGGGATTTGGTATTTT. Its protein is CASSSTGGIWYF. Full variable domain (outside the CDR3, taken from reference TRBV7-9 and TRBJ2-3): DTGVSQNPRHKITKRGQNVTFRCDPISEHNRLYWYRQTLGQGPEFLTYFQNEAQLEKSRLLSDRFSAERPKGSFSTLEIQRTEQGDSAMYLCASSSTGGIWYFGPGTRLTVL.

CDR3 sequence: CASSLAFGQGEIEAFF. CDR3 in DNA: TGTGCCAGCAGCTTAGCGTTCGGACAGGGAGAAATTGAAGCTTTCTTT. The chain has TRBV7-8 and TRBJ1-1, with 8 bases that match TRBD1. CDR3 length equals 16 residues. Germline assignment: CDR1 SGHVS and CDR2 FQNEAQ. V was clipped by 0 bases and J by 7 bases; unmatched bases: 10.

V gene TRBV6-2 or TRBV6-3 combines with J gene TRBJ1-5; possible D gene TRBD1, 5 bases. The CDR3 covers 13 residues. Germline values: CDR1 MNHEY, CDR2 SVGEGT. Trimming took 6 bases from V and 6 from J, leaving 12 bases between them. The CDR3 DNA follows: TGTGCCAGCAGCTTAGGGGTGGCTCAGCCCCAGCATTTT. Protein sequence: CASSLGVAQPQHF.

The rearrangement uses TRBV3-1 (or the pseudogene TRBV3-2) and TRBJ2-2; D gene unclear. Trimming removed 10 bases at V and 8 bases at J, with 26 bases between. The CDR3 has 16 residues. Per germline, CDR1 LGHDT and CDR2 YNNKEL (reference sequence). CDR3 DNA: TGTGCCACCACCGAGGCTGGAGTCTCGGAGACTGGGGAGCTGTTTTTT. Its protein is CATTEAGVSETGELFF.

The chain recombines TRBV28 with TRBJ1-5; no clear D gene. Per germline, CDR1 MDHEN and CDR2 SYDVKM. Trimming removed 3 bases from V and 6 bases from J, with 6 bases in between. The CDR3 spans 12 residues. The CDR3 spells CASSFSRQPQHF. The CDR3 DNA follows: TGTGCCAGCAGTTTCTCCCGTCAGCCCCAGCATTTT.

The V call is TRBV9, the J call TRBJ2-7; tentative D call: TRBD1 (5 bases). CDR3 length equals 15 residues. V gave up 1 base and J gave up 1 base, with 12 bases separating them. Germline CDR1 reads SGDLS; CDR2 reads YYNGEE. The CDR3 DNA sequence: TGTGCCAGCAGCGTAAGCGAGACAGAGTCCTACGAGCAGTACTTC. Encoded protein: CASSVSETESYEQYF.

The chain is built from TRBV6-1 and TRBJ2-3; 10 bases line up with TRBD1. The CDR3 contains 17 residues. Losses at the gene ends were 3 bases for V and 2 bases for J; bases not matched to a gene: 8. Per germline, CDR1 MNHNS and CDR2 SASEGT. The DNA of the CDR3 is TGTGCCAGCAGTGAGATACCGGGACAGGGGTTCACAGATACGCAGTATTTT. Amino acids: CASSEIPGQGFTDTQYF.

CDR3 protein: CASSLGAGTSGQETQYF. CDR3 in DNA: TGTGCCAGCAGCTTAGGCGCAGGGACTAGCGGACAAGAGACCCAGTACTTC. The rearrangement joins TRBV7-3 to TRBJ2-5, with TRBD2 matching over 11 bases. Per germline, CDR1 SGHTA and CDR2 FQGTGA. Unmatched junction bases numbered 7, after V lost 2 bases and J lost 2 bases. The length of the CDR3 is 17 residues.

The genes are TRBV28 and TRBJ2-3; TRBD1 is a possible D gene (5 bases). Germline V CDR1 and CDR2: MDHEN, SYDVKM. Trimming took off 5 bases at V and 5 bases at J, with 8 bases between the two ends. CDR3 length: 12 amino acids. CDR3 protein: CASSVTEDTQYF. CDR3 in DNA: TGTGCCAGCAGTGTGACAGAAGATACGCAGTATTTT.

The chain recombines TRBV9 with TRBJ2-3, with 8 nucleotides matching TRBD2. Germline loops: CDR1 SGDLS, CDR2 YYNGEE. The CDR3 extends over 15 amino acids. Trimming cost V 3 bases and J 7 bases; bases outside gene matches: 10. This CDR3 reads CASSANPAGENTQYF. As DNA, the CDR3 is TGTGCCAGCAGCGCAAACCCAGCGGGGGAAAATACGCAGTATTTT.